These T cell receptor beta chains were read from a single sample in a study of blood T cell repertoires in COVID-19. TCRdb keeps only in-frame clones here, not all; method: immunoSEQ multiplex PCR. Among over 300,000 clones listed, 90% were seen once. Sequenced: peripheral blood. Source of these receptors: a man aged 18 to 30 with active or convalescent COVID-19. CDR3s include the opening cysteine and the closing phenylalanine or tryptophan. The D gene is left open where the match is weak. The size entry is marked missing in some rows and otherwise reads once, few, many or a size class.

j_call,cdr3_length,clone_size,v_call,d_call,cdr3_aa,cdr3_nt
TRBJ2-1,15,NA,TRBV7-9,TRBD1,CASSLGRGHYNEQFF,TGTGCCAGCAGCTTAGGCAGGGGGCACTACAATGAGCAGTTCTTC
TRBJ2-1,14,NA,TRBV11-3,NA,CASSLGGGYNEQFF,TGTGCCAGCAGCTTAGGAGGTGGCTACAATGAGCAGTTCTTC
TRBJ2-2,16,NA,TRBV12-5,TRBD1,CASGLLAGGNNGELFF,TGTGCTAGTGGTTTGCTGGCAGGGGGTAATAACGGGGAGCTGTTTTTT
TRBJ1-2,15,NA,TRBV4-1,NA,CASSQRPGRNYGYTF,TGCGCCAGCAGCCAACGGCCAGGGAGGAACTATGGCTACACCTTC
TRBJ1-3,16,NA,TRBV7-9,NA,CASSPFRGTGGNTIYF,TGTGCCAGCAGCCCTTTCAGGGGAACGGGGGGAAACACCATATATTTT
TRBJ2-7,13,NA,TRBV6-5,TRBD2,CASGSGGSYEQYF,TGTGCCAGCGGAAGCGGGGGCTCCTACGAGCAGTACTTC
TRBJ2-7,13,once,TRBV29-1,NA,CSVGGQGSVEQYF,TGCAGCGTTGGGGGGCAGGGGTCGGTCGAGCAGTACTTC
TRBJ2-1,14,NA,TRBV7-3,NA,CASSFPGVANEQFF,TGTGCCAGCAGCTTCCCCGGGGTAGCAAATGAGCAGTTCTTC
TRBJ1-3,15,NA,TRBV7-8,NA,CASSYTILSGNTIYF,TGTGCCAGCAGCTACACTATACTCTCTGGAAACACCATATATTTT
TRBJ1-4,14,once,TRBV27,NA,CASRGGGESEKLFF,TGTGCCAGCCGCGGGGGGGGAGAGAGTGAAAAACTGTTTTTT
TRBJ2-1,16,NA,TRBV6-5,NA,CASSYRLGNTYNEQFF,TGTGCCAGCAGTTATCGTCTAGGCAATACCTACAATGAGCAGTTCTTC
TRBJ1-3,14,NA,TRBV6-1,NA,CASSESPAGNTIYF,TGTGCCAGCAGTGAGTCCCCGGCTGGAAACACCATATATTTT
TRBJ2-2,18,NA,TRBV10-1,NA,CASRVIPPGEQNTGELFF,TGCGCCAGCAGAGTGATCCCCCCGGGGGAGCAAAACACCGGGGAGCTGTTTTTT
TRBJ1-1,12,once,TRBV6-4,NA,CASSDGLSRAFF,TGTGCCAGCAGTGACGGACTTAGTCGGGCTTTCTTT
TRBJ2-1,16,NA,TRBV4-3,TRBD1,CASSQEDRVVYNEQFF,TGCGCCAGCAGCCAAGAGGACAGGGTGGTTTACAATGAGCAGTTCTTC
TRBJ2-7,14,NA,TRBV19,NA,CASSSWGGSYEQYF,TGTGCCAGTAGTAGCTGGGGCGGCTCCTACGAGCAGTACTTC
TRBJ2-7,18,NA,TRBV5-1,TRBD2,CASSLELAGTGKIYEQYF,TGCGCCAGCAGCTTGGAACTAGCGGGGACTGGGAAAATCTACGAGCAGTACTTC
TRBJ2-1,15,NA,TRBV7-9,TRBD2,CASSLTSGSLYEQFF,TGTGCCAGCAGCCTGACTAGCGGGAGTCTCTATGAGCAGTTCTTC
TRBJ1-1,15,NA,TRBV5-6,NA,CASSLGHSLNTEAFF,TGTGCCAGCAGCTTAGGTCACAGCCTGAACACTGAAGCTTTCTTT
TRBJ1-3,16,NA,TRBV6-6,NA,CASSYSGPGGGNTIYF,TGTGCCAGCAGTTACTCGGGGCCGGGGGGCGGAAACACCATATATTTT
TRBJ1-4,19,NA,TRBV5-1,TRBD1,CASSSGVTSSTGGVEKLFF,TGCGCCAGCAGCTCAGGCGTGACTTCCTCGACAGGGGGCGTCGAAAAACTGTTTTTT
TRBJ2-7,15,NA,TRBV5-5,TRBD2,CASSLYSGSGSEQYF,TGTGCCAGCAGCTTATATAGCGGGAGTGGCTCCGAGCAGTACTTC
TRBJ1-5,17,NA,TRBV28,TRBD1,CASSLGIRTGGFRGQHF,TGTGCCAGCAGTTTAGGTATCCGGACAGGGGGCTTCCGGGGCCAGCATTTT
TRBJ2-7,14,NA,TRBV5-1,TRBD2,CASSLVGRSYEQYF,TGCGCCAGCAGCTTGGTCGGGAGGAGCTACGAGCAGTACTTC
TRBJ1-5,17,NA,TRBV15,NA,CATSRDSTRRGNQPQHF,TGTGCCACCAGCAGAGATTCAACGCGCCGGGGCAATCAGCCCCAGCATTTT
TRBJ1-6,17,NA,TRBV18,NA,CASSPLGGSEDNSPLHF,TGTGCCAGCTCACCACTAGGAGGTTCTGAGGATAATTCACCCCTCCACTTT
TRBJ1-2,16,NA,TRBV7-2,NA,CASSLGQRETNYGYTF,TGTGCCAGCAGCTTAGGACAGAGAGAGACTAACTATGGCTACACCTTC
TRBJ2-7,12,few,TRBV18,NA,CASAGVVYEQYF,TGTGCCAGCGCAGGTGTAGTTTACGAGCAGTACTTC
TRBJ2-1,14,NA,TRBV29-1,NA,CSVVSGGSGGEQFF,TGCAGCGTTGTTAGTGGGGGGTCGGGCGGTGAGCAGTTCTTC
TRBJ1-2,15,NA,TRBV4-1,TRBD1,CASSQSADRGIGYTF,TGCGCCAGCAGCCAATCTGCGGACAGGGGAATCGGCTACACCTTC
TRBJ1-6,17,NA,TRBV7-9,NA,CASSPTAGDSRGSPLHF,TGTGCCAGCAGCCCTACGGCAGGGGATTCGAGGGGTTCACCCCTCCACTTT
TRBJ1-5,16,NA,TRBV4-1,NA,CASSQERGRSNQPQHF,TGCGCCAGCAGCCAAGAACGGGGGAGGAGCAATCAGCCCCAGCATTTT
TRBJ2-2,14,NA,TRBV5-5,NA,CASTRDWVTGELFF,TGTGCCAGCACCCGAGACTGGGTTACCGGGGAGCTGTTTTTT
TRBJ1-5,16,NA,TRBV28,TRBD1,CASSPLRTGENQPQHF,TGTGCCAGCAGTCCTCTTAGGACAGGGGAGAATCAGCCCCAGCATTTT
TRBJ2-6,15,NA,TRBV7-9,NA,CASSLAASGANVLTF,TGTGCCAGCAGCTTAGCAGCGTCTGGGGCCAACGTCCTGACTTTC
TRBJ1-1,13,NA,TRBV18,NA,CASSEERNTEAFF,TGTGCCAGCTCGGAGGAAAGGAACACTGAAGCTTTCTTT
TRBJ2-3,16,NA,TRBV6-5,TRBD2,CASSYPAGEHNGTQYF,TGTGCCAGCAGTTACCCAGCGGGGGAACACAACGGTACGCAGTATTTT
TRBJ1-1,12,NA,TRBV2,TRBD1,CASSPGQVGAFF,TGTGCCAGCAGTCCTGGACAGGTAGGAGCTTTCTTT
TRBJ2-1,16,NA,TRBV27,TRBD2,CASSLSERGNYNEQFF,TGTGCCAGCAGTTTATCTGAGCGGGGAAACTACAATGAGCAGTTCTTC
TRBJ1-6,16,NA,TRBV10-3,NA,CAISESDTDYNSPLHF,TGTGCCATCAGTGAGTCCGACACGGACTATAATTCACCCCTCCACTTT
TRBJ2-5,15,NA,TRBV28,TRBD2,CASSPAGTSDETQYF,TGTGCCAGCAGCCCAGCCGGGACTAGCGACGAGACCCAGTACTTC